This TCR beta chain was captured by sequencing in a study of blood T cell repertoires in COVID-19. Overall study context: COVID-19 samples collected from the United States, Italy and Spain covered acute and convalescent phases. Sources were T cells, B-cell-depleted T cells, or PBMCs; the material itself was cDNA or gDNA.

Germline CDR1 SGHRS, CDR2 YFSETQ. Trimming cost V 1 base and J 5 bases, with 12 bases left between them. The CDR3 has 14 residues. Methods used by the authors: How many nucleated cells were present was estimated from reference gene primer amplification. The data were produced by immunoSEQ multiplex PCR, yet TCRdb's version contains in-frame clones alone and is incomplete. V and J calls and clone size are those listed in that table; D and trimming were worked out from the DNA. The table lists over 65,000 clones, roughly 88% of them singletons, with 25% to 30% in the top ten. This clone has only one observation.

J is TRBJ1-2 and V is TRBV5-1; no definite D call. Specimen: peripheral blood. The TCR was taken from a man between 50 and 59 years old with active or convalescent COVID-19. CDR3 sequence (DNA): TGCGCCAGCAGCTTGTATCAGGCAGGTTATGGCTACACCTTC. It translates to CASSLYQAGYGYTF.